Detailed here is one TCR beta chain. This sample's TCRbeta library carried unique molecular identifier barcodes. TCRdb processed the PCR reads anew with MiXCR; each CDR3 protein has one entry. The repertoire includes about 500,000 distinct CDR3 sequences, approximately 32% of them detected once, and 2% to 3% sits in the top ten. Germline V lookup: CDR1 SQVTM, CDR2 ANQGSEA. Trimming removed 5 bases at V and 0 bases at J, with 10 bases between. The CDR3 is 13 amino acids. The data originate from a study of T-cell reconstitution after alpha-beta-depleted transplantation in children. This chain joins TRBV29-1 and TRBJ1-2; D call uncertain. The input for sequencing was PBMCs from the stem cell graft donor, taken from the stem cell graft. This sequence originates from a human donor who donated a stem cell graft to a child with aplastic anemia. The CDR3 protein is CSVRLDANYGYTF. CDR3 bases: TGCAGCGTTCGTTTAGATGCTAACTATGGCTACACCTTC.